The 30 T cell receptor beta chains given below trace back to one sample, sequenced in a study of response to subunit inactivated influenza vaccine. TCRdb passed the RT-PCR reads through MiXCR, listing each CDR3 protein once. The table shows approximately 730,000 distinct CDR3 sequences, with roughly 14% occurring only once. Sample: PBMCs from blood, taken around 14 days before vaccination. These receptors all come from a man aged 45 to 65 who received an inactivated influenza vaccine.

This clonotype occurred a few times. The V gene is TRBV24-1, the J gene TRBJ1-5; D gene ambiguous. V lost 5 bases and J lost 0, with 10 bases in between. Per germline, CDR1 KGHDR and CDR2 SFDVKD. CDR3 length: 15 residues. The CDR3 reads CATSGRGPSNQPQHF. For the CDR3, the DNA is TGTGCCACCAGTGGTAGAGGCCCTAGCAATCAGCCCCAGCATTTT.

The rearrangement joins TRBV20-1 to TRBJ2-1, with 12 bases that match TRBD2. This CDR3 is 16 amino acids long. Per the germline V gene, CDR1 is DFQATT and CDR2 is SNEGSKA (reference sequence). With 2 bases clipped from V and 9 bases from J, the junction kept 11 bases outside the gene matches. The CDR3 sequence is CSARPLAGGPGGEQFF. The CDR3 DNA follows: TGCAGTGCTAGACCACTAGCGGGGGGTCCAGGGGGTGAGCAGTTCTTC.

The chain recombines TRBV11-2 with TRBJ2-1; no definite D call. With 1 base removed from V and 8 bases from J, the gap between germline ends came to 12 bases. Germline V lookup: CDR1 SGHAT, CDR2 FQNNGV. This CDR3 is 14 amino acids long. CDR3 sequence reads: CASSLGGPGDEQFF. The CDR3 region has the DNA TGTGCCAGCAGCTTAGGTGGACCTGGCGATGAGCAGTTCTTC.

This rearrangement joins TRBV29-1 to TRBJ1-3; 7 nucleotides line up with TRBD1. The CDR3 extends over 13 amino acids. Germline V lookup: CDR1 SQVTM, CDR2 ANQGSEA. The ends lost 5 bases at V and 0 bases at J; junction bases unmatched: 1. CDR3 sequence (DNA): TGCAGCGTTCAGGGGGACTCTGGAAACACCATATATTTT. As protein: CSVQGDSGNTIYF.

This rearrangement joins TRBV20-1 to TRBJ1-4; D might be TRBD1 (6 bases). This CDR3 has 15 amino acids. Trimming shortened V by 6 bases and J by 7 bases, and 21 bases separated the two germline ends. The germline V gene encodes CDR1 DFQATT and CDR2 SNEGSKA (reference sequence). CDR3 loop: CSAQEQGPFREKLFF. CDR3 in DNA: TGCAGTGCCCAAGAGCAGGGGCCGTTTCGTGAAAAACTGTTTTTT.

This clonotype appeared a few times. DNA for the CDR3: TGCAGCGTCGAAATGACAGGGGGCTCCTACGAGCAGTACTTC. Translation: CSVEMTGGSYEQYF. The chain links TRBV29-1 to TRBJ2-7, with 9 bases matching TRBD1. J was trimmed by 0 bases and V by 6 bases; bases with no gene match: 6. Germline assignment: CDR1 SQVTM and CDR2 ANQGSEA. CDR3 size: 14 residues.

The chain uses TRBV5-1 and TRBJ1-1, with D maybe TRBD1 (5 bases). The CDR3 runs 14 residues. Between the trimmed V and J ends, which lost 3 bases and 1 base, there was a span of 10 bases. Germline CDR1 SGHRS, CDR2 YFSETQ. The CDR3 bases are TGCGCCAGCAGCTGGGGCGGGGAGAACACTGAAGCTTTCTTT. This gives the protein CASSWGGENTEAFF.

This clonotype has only a few counts. The CDR3 region is CASRNWDSSYEQYF. For the CDR3, the DNA is TGTGCCAGCAGGAATTGGGACAGCTCCTACGAGCAGTACTTC. The rearrangement links TRBV6-2 or TRBV6-3 to TRBJ2-7; the match to TRBD1 covers 7 bases. Germline CDR1 is MNHEY and CDR2 is SVGEGT. This CDR3 is built from 14 residues. V was pared by 6 bases and J by 0 bases, with 5 bases of the junction left unmatched.

V and J are TRBV7-2 and TRBJ2-7, with 8 bases aligning to TRBD2. The CDR3 spans 15 residues. V gave up 1 base and J gave up 5 bases; unmatched junction bases: 7. Germline V gives CDR1 SGHTA, CDR2 FQGNSA. DNA for the CDR3: TGTGCCAGCAGCTTAGGGGCCAGCGGGAGTGACGAGCAGTACTTC. It yields the protein CASSLGASGSDEQYF. The complete variable domain, with remaining parts taken from reference TRBV7-2 and TRBJ2-7, reads GAGVSQSPSNKVTEKGKDVELRCDPISGHTALYWYRQSLGQGLEFLIYFQGNSAPDKSGLPSDRFSAERTGGSVSTLTIQRTQQEDSAVYLCASSLGASGSDEQYFGPGTRLTVT.

The chain combines TRBV6-1 with TRBJ2-4; D unresolved. Germline loops: CDR1 MNHNS, CDR2 SASEGT. The CDR3 spans 13 residues. V was clipped by 7 bases and J by 0 bases, with 7 bases between them. This chain's CDR3 is CASTSLAKNIQYF. In DNA form, the CDR3 reads TGTGCCAGCACCTCACTAGCCAAAAACATTCAGTACTTC.

This clonotype was detected a few times. The chain joins TRBV7-2 to TRBJ2-7; D gene ambiguous. Germline V gene sequence: CDR1 SGHTA, CDR2 FQGNSA. The CDR3 consists of 12 residues. The V gene lost 1 base and the J gene lost 6 bases, with 7 bases spanning the gap. The CDR3 DNA reads as TGTGCCAGCAGCTTAGAGTTCCTCGAGCAGTACTTC. It encodes CASSLEFLEQYF.

This clonotype was detected a few times. The rearrangement joins TRBV20-1 to TRBJ2-3; 7 nucleotides line up with TRBD2. Germline assignment: CDR1 DFQATT and CDR2 SNEGSKA (reference sequence). The CDR3 runs 14 residues. V was pared by 6 bases and J by 3 bases, with 9 bases of the junction left unmatched. CDR3 protein: CSAAPGGRTDTQYF. The CDR3 DNA follows: TGCAGTGCCGCCCCGGGAGGCAGGACAGATACGCAGTATTTT.

This clonotype appeared many times. The chain employs TRBV9 and TRBJ2-1; the match to TRBD2 covers 10 bases. The CDR3 consists of 16 residues. CDR1 SGDLS and CDR2 YYNGEE come from the germline V gene. The J segment lost 4 bases and the V segment lost 3 bases, leaving 7 bases of the junction unmatched. The CDR3 bases are TGTGCCAGCAGCGAGGGGACTAGCGAAAATTACAATGAGCAGTTCTTC. It yields the protein CASSEGTSENYNEQFF.

The J gene is TRBJ2-7, the V gene TRBV6-2 or TRBV6-3; 11 bases are shared with TRBD2. J was trimmed by 5 bases and V by 6 bases; bases with no gene match: 12. This CDR3 region has 16 residues. CDR1 is MNHEY, CDR2 SVGEGT, per germline. CDR3 loop: CASRQILTSGSHEQYF. As DNA, the CDR3 is TGTGCCAGCAGACAAATTCTAACTAGCGGGAGCCACGAGCAGTACTTC.

V usage is TRBV27 and J usage is TRBJ2-2, with 12 bases fitting TRBD2. From germline, CDR1 is MNHEY and CDR2 SMNVEV (reference sequence). This CDR3 comprises 15 residues. Trimming at V came to 6 bases and at J to 8 bases, leaving 7 bases not matched to a gene. The CDR3 spells CASRGLAGGEGELFF. Written as DNA, the CDR3 is TGTGCCAGCAGGGGACTAGCGGGCGGGGAAGGGGAGCTGTTTTTT.

This chain links TRBV30 with TRBJ2-1; the match to TRBD2 covers 8 bases. CDR3 size: 15 residues. The germline gives CDR1 GTSNPN, CDR2 SVGIG (reference sequence). With 2 bases clipped from V and 2 bases from J, the junction kept 5 bases outside the gene matches. CDR3 bases: TGTGCCTGGAGTTCCGGACTAGCAACCTACAATGAGCAGTTCTTC. Translated, it gives CAWSSGLATYNEQFF. Complete variable domain (other parts from reference TRBV30 and TRBJ2-1): SQTIHQWPATLVQPVGSPLSLECTVEGTSNPNLYWYRQAAGRGLQLLFYSVGIGQISSEVPQNLSASRPQDRQFILSSKKLLLSDSGFYLCAWSSGLATYNEQFFGPGTRLTVL.

V usage is TRBV2 and J usage is TRBJ2-2, with 9 bases identical to TRBD2. The germline V gene has CDR1 SNHLY and CDR2 FYNNEI. After removal of 1 base from V and 4 bases from J, the junction contained 4 bases not matched to a gene. The CDR3 runs 16 residues. The CDR3 DNA follows: TGTGCCAGCAGTGAAGTAGCGGGGGCGATCACCGGGGAGCTGTTTTTT. This codes for CASSEVAGAITGELFF.

This sequence joins TRBV20-1 and TRBJ2-3, with 7 bases fitting TRBD2. The CDR3 runs 15 residues. Germline V gene data show CDR1 as DFQATT and CDR2 as SNEGSKA (reference sequence). V was clipped by 0 bases and J by 4 bases; unmatched bases: 7. The DNA of the CDR3 is TGCAGTGCTAGAGATATGGGGGGGAGAGCAGATACGCAGTATTTT. Translation: CSARDMGGRADTQYF.

Comments on this clonotype: A much larger clone lies one base from this, so it may be a read error. The chain links TRBV7-9 to TRBJ2-1, with D tentatively TRBD1 (5 bases). CDR3 length equals 13 residues. Germline V CDR1 and CDR2: SEHNR, FQNEAQ (reference sequence). The CDR3 loop is CASSRGTDNEQSF. In DNA, the CDR3 is TGTGCCAGCAGCCGCGGAACGGACAATGAGCAGTCCTTC.

There are many counts of this clonotype. The rearrangement uses TRBV29-1 and TRBJ2-5; D uncertain. Germline CDR1 SQVTM, CDR2 ANQGSEA. Trimming pared 7 bases from V and 2 bases from J, leaving 8 bases between. The CDR3 extends over 11 amino acids. As DNA, the CDR3 is TGCAGCGGGACCCATCAAGAGACCCAGTACTTC. This encodes CSGTHQETQYF.

The gene calls are TRBV20-1 and TRBJ1-4; a weak D match, TRBD1 (5 bases). The CDR3 extends over 14 amino acids. Germline V gives CDR1 DFQATT, CDR2 SNEGSKA (reference sequence). V was pared by 5 bases and J by 4 bases, with 14 bases between. The CDR3 loop is CSALSQGVNEKLFF. The CDR3 region has the DNA TGCAGTGCTCTATCTCAGGGAGTTAATGAAAAACTGTTTTTT.

This clonotype has more than one count but fewer than ten. The gene calls are TRBV5-5 and TRBJ2-1; unclear D gene. The V end was cut by 6 bases, the J end by 0 bases, with 13 bases between. Germline CDR1 reads SGHKS; CDR2 reads YYEKEE (reference sequence). This CDR3 is built from 15 residues. The CDR3 nucleotides read TGTGCCAGCACCCTGGGTTGGGACTCCTACAATGAGCAGTTCTTC. Protein: CASTLGWDSYNEQFF.

Ten or more counts support this clonotype. The junction departs from germline at one end; a sequencing error may be responsible. The CDR3 nucleotides read TGTGCCAGCAGCCAAGTAGGTAGCTCCTACGAGCAGTACTTC. This encodes CASSQVGSSYEQYF. The rearrangement uses TRBV4-1 and TRBJ2-7; D unclear. The germline CDR1 and CDR2 sequences are MGHRA and YSYEKL. The CDR3 has 14 amino acids.

This clonotype has just a few counts. The chain employs TRBV11-2 and TRBJ1-2; no clear D. The CDR3 length is 16 residues. The germline V gene encodes CDR1 SGHAT and CDR2 FQNNGV. The V end lost 8 bases, the J end lost 3 bases, and 22 bases lay between the germline ends. CDR3 in amino acids: CASRGVRTTSDYGYTF. In DNA form, the CDR3 reads TGTGCCAGCCGCGGGGTCAGAACCACTTCTGACTATGGCTACACCTTC.

The V gene is TRBV28, the J gene TRBJ2-5; 8 bases match TRBD2. The ends lost 6 bases at V and 4 bases at J; junction bases unmatched: 10. Germline V CDR1 and CDR2: MDHEN, SYDVKM. The CDR3 totals 15 residues. CDR3 sequence (DNA): TGTGCCAGCAGCCGCCCGGGGGGGCGCGGAGAGACCCAGTACTTC. It codes for CASSRPGGRGETQYF.

This clonotype was seen only a few times. This chain joins TRBV6-4 and TRBJ2-2, with TRBD2 as a possible D gene (5 bases). The CDR3 contains 17 residues. Germline CDR1 MRHNA, CDR2 SNTAGT. Between the trimmed V and J ends, which lost 5 bases and 6 bases, there was a span of 22 bases. Written as DNA, the CDR3 is TGTGCCAGCAGTCCATCGTCGAGGGCCAATACTCCCGGGGAGCTGTTTTTT. Its translation: CASSPSSRANTPGELFF.

In its sample, this clonotype was seen a few times. Here the CDR3 reads CSAPGFSGIQQTQYF. The CDR3 DNA reads TGCAGTGCCCCCGGGTTCAGCGGGATTCAGCAGACCCAGTACTTC. This chain joins TRBV20-1 and TRBJ2-5; 7 bases align to TRBD2. Losses at the gene ends were 6 bases for V and 6 bases for J; bases not matched to a gene: 16. Germline CDR1 is DFQATT and CDR2 is SNEGSKA (reference sequence). The CDR3 spans 15 residues.

Many counts were recorded for this clonotype. The chain carries TRBV5-5 and TRBJ2-5; 12 nucleotides line up with TRBD1. The CDR3 totals 16 residues. The V gene end was trimmed by 2 bases and the J gene end by 5 bases; junction bases not matched to a gene: 7. CDR1 and CDR2 (germline): SGHKS, YYEKEE (reference sequence). The CDR3 nucleotides read TGTGCCAGCAGCTTAATCCGGGACAGGGGGCAGGAGACCCAGTACTTC. It yields the protein CASSLIRDRGQETQYF.

This clonotype occurred a few times. The rearrangement links TRBV7-8 to TRBJ2-5; 7 bases align to TRBD1. The length of the CDR3 is 16 residues. Germline CDR1 reads SGHVS; CDR2 reads FQNEAQ. After removal of 1 base from V and 5 bases from J, the junction contained 10 bases not matched to a gene. CDR3 in DNA: TGTGCCAGCAGCTTAGGGCAGGGGGTTAGGGGGGAGACCCAGTACTTC. Residues: CASSLGQGVRGETQYF.

This clonotype was detected many times. This chain connects TRBV5-1 to TRBJ2-1; no clear D. The V end lost 0 bases, the J end lost 0 bases, and 13 bases lay between the germline ends. The V gene's germline CDR1 is SGHRS and CDR2 YFSETQ. This CDR3 region has 17 residues. The CDR3 coding sequence is TGCGCCAGCAGCTTGGCCGCGCAGTCCAGCTCCTACAATGAGCAGTTCTTC. Its protein product is CASSLAAQSSSYNEQFF.